This T cell receptor beta chain stems from a study of naive and memory T cell subsets. CD45RA-CD27- cells were effector memory; CD45RA+CD27- cells were EMRA. Two oligonucleotides, mixed equimolar, formed the beta constant-region primer covering TRBC1 and TRBC2. Ligated cDNA was amplified by four rounds of PCR with nested alpha and beta constant-region primers and SP2. Ligation attached a single-stranded oligonucleotide with a 12-nucleotide UMI and the SP2 primer to the cDNA 3' end. One entry per CDR3 protein, called by TCRdb with MiXCR from the UMI-ligation and nested PCR reads. The profile shows tens of thousands of distinct CDR3 sequences, under 20% of them singletons. The study, taken as a whole, reports: Naive and memory subsets had different power law exponents for TCR abundance. Gini index rose across naive, CM, EM and EMRA in CD4 and CD8.

From germline, CDR1 is MNHEY and CDR2 SVGAGI. There are 13 residues in the CDR3. With 6 bases removed from V and 6 bases from J, the gap between germline ends came to 12 bases. Worth noting for this clonotype: Its antigen is still unknown.

The chain couples TRBV6-5 to TRBJ2-1, with D unresolved. The sequence was collected from a human donor in good health. Sequencing was done on a sample of effector memory CD4+ T cells from blood. Specified subset: effector memory, CD45RA- CD27-. The CDR3 spells CASRLGLFNEQFF. The CDR3, as DNA: TGTGCCAGCAGACTGGGCCTCTTCAATGAGCAGTTCTTC.